These T cell receptor beta chains were read from a single sample in a study of OX40 agonist ivuxolimab in advanced cancers. The data were produced by immunoSEQ multiplex PCR, yet TCRdb's version contains in-frame clones alone and is incomplete. In the table there are 35,000 to 45,000 clones, 80% to 90% of which are singletons. The sample here was CD4+ or CD8+ T cells sorted from blood, taken in a trial of the OX40 agonist ivuxolimab. These receptors were obtained from an adult with an advanced solid tumor such as melanoma, head and neck, liver or kidney cancer. Both conserved end residues are part of each CDR3. A D gene is named only where the DNA matches it firmly. The listing skips clone size in some rows; elsewhere it reads once, few, many or a size class.

V,size,J,D,CDR3,DNA
TRBV28,.,TRBJ2-2,.,CASSWGTGELFF,TGTGCCAGCAGTTGGGGCACCGGGGAGCTGTTTTTT
TRBV5-1,.,TRBJ2-2,TRBD2,CASSWGLGAAGELFF,TGCGCCAGCAGCTGGGGACTAGGGGCCGCCGGGGAGCTGTTTTTT
TRBV5-1,.,TRBJ2-5,TRBD2,CASSLSGLASRETQYF,TGCGCCAGCAGCTTGTCGGGACTAGCGAGCAGGGAGACCCAGTACTTC
TRBV11-2,.,TRBJ2-5,.,CASSSGQTLGETQYF,TGTGCCAGCAGCTCCGGACAGACCTTAGGCGAGACCCAGTACTTC
TRBV4-1,.,TRBJ2-7,TRBD2,CASSHPGGGDAYEQYF,TGCGCCAGCAGCCACCCGGGCGGGGGGGACGCCTACGAGCAGTACTTC
TRBV6-1,.,TRBJ2-3,TRBD2,CASSEGLAAGATDTQYF,TGTGCCAGCAGTGAAGGACTAGCAGCGGGGGCCACAGATACGCAGTATTTT
TRBV2,.,TRBJ2-3,TRBD2,CASRQRTSGGTDTQYF,TGTGCCAGCAGGCAGAGGACTAGCGGGGGCACAGATACGCAGTATTTT
TRBV6-5,.,TRBJ1-6,.,CASSSLTGGNSPLHF,TGTGCCAGCAGTTCGCTTACAGGTGGCAATTCACCCCTCCACTTT
TRBV6-5,.,TRBJ2-1,TRBD1,CASTPQGAGYNEQFF,TGTGCCAGCACCCCCCAGGGGGCAGGCTACAATGAGCAGTTCTTC
TRBV29-1,.,TRBJ1-3,.,CSVQKSSGNTIYF,TGCAGCGTTCAAAAGAGCTCTGGAAACACCATATATTTT
TRBV10-3,.,TRBJ1-3,.,CAISDLKGAASGNTIYF,TGTGCCATCAGTGATTTGAAAGGTGCCGCCTCTGGAAACACCATATATTTT
TRBV2,once,TRBJ1-1,.,CASSVNTEAFF,TGTGCCAGCAGTGTGAACACTGAAGCTTTCTTT
TRBV6-5,.,TRBJ2-7,TRBD1,CASSRDRGAYEQYF,TGTGCCAGCAGTCGAGACAGGGGAGCCTACGAGCAGTACTTC
TRBV6-1,once,TRBJ2-7,.,CASSESQGGIYEQYF,TGTGCCAGCAGTGAGTCTCAGGGAGGAATCTACGAGCAGTACTTC
TRBV27,.,TRBJ2-7,TRBD2,CASSRLAGGGYEQYF,TGTGCCAGCAGTCGACTAGCGGGAGGAGGCTACGAGCAGTACTTC
TRBV18,.,TRBJ1-2,TRBD1,CASSPNSEGGPIYGYTF,TGTGCCAGCTCACCAAATAGTGAAGGGGGCCCCATCTATGGCTACACCTTC
TRBV4-1,.,TRBJ1-2,TRBD1,CASSPGQGPTNYGYTF,TGCGCCAGCAGCCCGGGACAGGGGCCTACTAACTATGGCTACACCTTC
TRBV28,.,TRBJ1-2,.,CAILPPSGVGYGYTF,TGTGCCATTCTGCCCCCGTCAGGGGTAGGCTATGGCTACACCTTC
TRBV10-3,.,TRBJ1-1,.,CAISDVSSAEAFF,TGTGCCATCAGTGATGTAAGTAGTGCTGAAGCTTTCTTT
TRBV27,.,TRBJ2-3,TRBD1,CASSLRWDSQDTQYF,TGTGCCAGCAGTTTACGTTGGGACAGCCAAGATACGCAGTATTTT
TRBV7-3,few,TRBJ1-2,.,CASSSWPARGYTF,TGTGCCAGCAGCTCCTGGCCCGCCCGTGGCTACACCTTC
TRBV7-9,.,TRBJ2-1,TRBD1,CASTPHGTGENEQFF,TGTGCCAGCACCCCCCACGGGACAGGGGAGAATGAGCAGTTCTTC
TRBV7-9,.,TRBJ2-1,TRBD2,CASSLDGGRIDEQFF,TGTGCCAGCAGCTTAGACGGCGGGAGAATCGATGAGCAGTTCTTC
TRBV7-3,.,TRBJ2-6,.,CASSLSTGLISGANVLTF,TGTGCCAGCAGCTTATCCACAGGATTAATCTCTGGGGCCAACGTCCTGACTTTC
TRBV30,once,TRBJ2-2,TRBD1,CAWKGTEAGELFF,TGTGCCTGGAAAGGGACAGAGGCCGGGGAGCTGTTTTTT
TRBV10-3,few,TRBJ2-2,.,CAISERPAVTGELFF,TGTGCCATCAGTGAACGGCCCGCCGTCACCGGGGAGCTGTTTTTT
TRBV28,.,TRBJ2-7,TRBD1,CATGTGYHEQYF,TGTGCCACCGGGACAGGGTACCACGAGCAGTACTTC
TRBV5-6,.,TRBJ2-3,.,CASSLVVRQTQYF,TGTGCCAGCAGCTTGGTCGTCCGGCAGACGCAGTATTTT
TRBV20-1,.,TRBJ2-5,.,CSARPQETQYF,TGCAGTGCTAGGCCCCAAGAGACCCAGTACTTC
TRBV18,.,TRBJ1-1,.,CASSPGSNTEAFF,TGTGCCAGCTCACCAGGGTCGAACACTGAAGCTTTCTTT
TRBV11-3,.,TRBJ2-7,TRBD1,CASSLVSQGAFGYEQYF,TGTGCCAGCAGCTTAGTCAGCCAGGGGGCTTTCGGGTACGAGCAGTACTTC
TRBV5-4,few,TRBJ2-3,.,CASRATGLSTDTQYF,TGTGCCAGCAGAGCGACAGGTCTAAGCACAGATACGCAGTATTTT
TRBV19,.,TRBJ2-1,TRBD2,CASSMALGGGIYNEQFF,TGTGCCAGTAGTATGGCTCTCGGCGGGGGGATATACAATGAGCAGTTCTTC
TRBV28,.,TRBJ1-2,.,CASTQGGDYGYTF,TGTGCCAGCACTCAAGGGGGAGACTATGGCTACACCTTC
TRBV29-1,once,TRBJ2-7,.,CSVVWDFSYEQYF,TGCAGCGTTGTTTGGGACTTCTCCTACGAGCAGTACTTC
TRBV28,.,TRBJ2-7,TRBD1,CASSLTGPYEQYF,TGTGCCAGCAGTTTGACAGGGCCCTACGAGCAGTACTTC
TRBV11-2,.,TRBJ2-7,TRBD1,CASTLSLGQGFPSYEQYF,TGTGCCAGCACCCTAAGCCTGGGACAGGGGTTCCCTTCCTACGAGCAGTACTTC
TRBV6-6,.,TRBJ1-1,.,CASSYLITSNTEAFF,TGTGCCAGCAGTTACTTGATCACTTCGAACACTGAAGCTTTCTTT
TRBV19,.,TRBJ2-3,.,CASTPGHPNSNTQYF,TGTGCCAGTACGCCGGGACACCCGAACTCGAATACGCAGTATTTT
TRBV13,.,TRBJ1-1,TRBD1,CASSFWLRQGLNTEAFF,TGTGCCAGCAGCTTCTGGTTGAGACAGGGCCTAAACACTGAAGCTTTCTTT
TRBV5-6,.,TRBJ2-1,.,CASSYYGGPSDEQFF,TGTGCCAGCAGCTATTATGGCGGACCCAGCGATGAGCAGTTCTTC
TRBV30,few,TRBJ2-2,TRBD2,CAWTKRGVTGELFF,TGTGCCTGGACCAAGCGGGGGGTTACCGGGGAGCTGTTTTTT
TRBV18,.,TRBJ2-4,.,CASSEGSENIQYF,TGTGCCAGCTCAGAGGGATCAGAAAACATTCAGTACTTC
TRBV6-6,once,TRBJ1-1,TRBD1,CASIDDRALEAFF,TGTGCCAGCATTGACGACAGGGCCCTTGAAGCTTTCTTT
TRBV11-3,once,TRBJ2-2,.,CASSSRDGTNTGELFF,TGTGCCAGCAGCTCCCGAGACGGTACGAACACCGGGGAGCTGTTTTTT
TRBV18,once,TRBJ1-2,.,CASSPLVRGGYGYTF,TGTGCCAGCTCACCACTTGTGCGAGGAGGCTATGGCTACACCTTC
TRBV4-2,.,TRBJ2-3,TRBD2,CASSLAGLTDTQYF,TGTGCCAGCAGCCTAGCGGGGCTAACAGATACGCAGTATTTT